The rows below give T cell receptor beta chains drawn from one sample of a study of CD8 T cells in cerebrospinal fluid in Alzheimer's disease. TCRdb re-called the 10x single-cell sequencing reads, yielding one record per CDR3 amino acid sequence without DNA. The table lists 1,500 to 2,000 distinct CDR3 sequences, with 6.2% in the top ten. Input material: cerebrospinal fluid. The receptor set was obtained from a human donor in good health. The CDR3 runs from the conserved cysteine through the conserved F or W. Clone size is not always given. Where it is, it says once, few, many or a class for expanded clones.

>TRBV19|medium-sized|TRBJ2-7
CASKEDRGYEQYF
>TRBV7-2|large|TRBJ2-7
CASRGEYEQYF
>TRBV2|medium-sized|TRBJ1-4
CASSYTGTGAEKLFF
>TRBV2|medium-sized|TRBJ1-3
CASSITGGSGNTIYF
>TRBV7-2|medium-sized|TRBJ1-3
CASSLILGRRGRGNTIYF
>TRBV3-1|medium-sized|TRBJ2-1
CASSLRQGTYNEQFF
>TRBV14|medium-sized|TRBJ2-4
CASSQDSMAGTKNIQYF
>TRBV29-1|-|TRBJ2-1
CSVSTSGGHNEQFF
>TRBV5-5|medium-sized|TRBJ1-2
CASSLEVVYGYTF
>TRBV28|medium-sized|TRBJ2-7
CASRAGHEQYF
>TRBV12-3/TRBV12-4|large|TRBJ1-2
CASSLLLEFRNYGYTF
>TRBV4-2|-|TRBJ1-2
CASSQDGPISSGYTF
>TRBV6-6|medium-sized|TRBJ2-3
CASIDAGTGADTQYF
>TRBV4-1|medium-sized|TRBJ2-7
CASSQLSTGTYEQYF
>TRBV7-2|large|TRBJ2-3
CASSLTASTDTQYF
>TRBV2|medium-sized|TRBJ2-6
CASSVQGYFSGANVLTF
>TRBV6-2/TRBV6-3|medium-sized|TRBJ2-5
CASSYSGGGETQYF
>TRBV5-6|medium-sized|TRBJ2-4
CASSFRLAVPIVQYF
>TRBV7-9|large|TRBJ1-2
CASSWRDGYTF
>TRBV4-3|-|TRBJ1-4
CASSQGIAGGLSGKLFF
>TRBV19|-|TRBJ1-5
CASNLGTGPNQPQHF
>TRBV24-1|medium-sized|TRBJ2-1
CATSDPGQKNEQFF